The rows below give T cell receptor beta chains drawn from one sample of a study of blood T cell repertoires in COVID-19. Produced via immunoSEQ multiplex PCR; TCRdb's table is partial and in-frame only. The table records some 300,000 clones, over 85% of them present only once. The specimen sequenced was PBMCs or T cells enriched from blood (not recorded which). The source is a woman aged 50 to 60 who had been exposed to COVID-19. CDR3s include the opening cysteine and the closing phenylalanine or tryptophan. A D gene is named only where the DNA matches it firmly. Not every row has a clone size; where given, it reads once, few, many or a size class.

TRBD1	TRBV5-4	TRBJ2-1	NA	TGTGCCAGCAGACTTCGACAGGGCCAGGGAAATGAGCAGTTCTTC	CASRLRQGQGNEQFF
TRBD1	TRBV5-1	TRBJ1-6	NA	TGCGCCAGCAGCCTAGGACAGGGAAGTCTTAATTCACCCCTCCACTTT	CASSLGQGSLNSPLHF
TRBD2	TRBV6-2/TRBV6-3	TRBJ2-7	NA	TGTGCCAGCAGTTACACGGGGACTAGCGGGACCGGCGAGCAGTACTTC	CASSYTGTSGTGEQYF
TRBD1	TRBV10-3	TRBJ2-1	NA	TGTGCCATCAGTCCGGGACAGGGATTTTCTGAGCAGTTCTTC	CAISPGQGFSEQFF
TRBD2	TRBV4-1	TRBJ2-2	NA	TGCGCCAGCAGCCAAGTGAGGCTAGCGGGGGGGCCCAGGTACACCGGGGAGCTGTTTTTT	CASSQVRLAGGPRYTGELFF
NA	TRBV4-2	TRBJ1-4	NA	TGTGCCAGCAGCCAGGACAAGGCCACTAATGAAAAACTGTTTTTT	CASSQDKATNEKLFF
NA	TRBV18	TRBJ1-2	few	TGTGCCAGCTCACCGGGGCCAGGGTGGGAAGCTAACTATGGCTACACCTTC	CASSPGPGWEANYGYTF
TRBD2	TRBV7-8	TRBJ2-7	few	TGTGCCAGCAGCTTAGGGACTAGCGGGGGTTACGAGCAGTACTTC	CASSLGTSGGYEQYF
TRBD1	TRBV2	TRBJ1-2	NA	TGTGCCAGCAGTGTGGGGGTGGGAGCAGGGGGCAAAGGCGGCTACACCTTC	CASSVGVGAGGKGGYTF
NA	TRBV5-1	TRBJ1-3	NA	TGCGCCAGCAGCTTGGCAGGGTTGGGAAACACCATATATTTT	CASSLAGLGNTIYF
NA	TRBV5-4	TRBJ2-1	NA	TGTGCCAGCAGCTTGGACATTCAAAGTCGCTTCTTC	CASSLDIQSRFF
NA	TRBV7-2	TRBJ2-7	NA	TGTGCCAGCAGCTTAGGGCGGGGGCTCTACGAGCAGTACTTC	CASSLGRGLYEQYF
NA	TRBV7-6	TRBJ2-3	few	TGTGCCAGCAGCTTAGAGGCGCTGGGGAGCACCACAGATACGCAGTATTTT	CASSLEALGSTTDTQYF
NA	TRBV7-2	TRBJ1-3	NA	TGTGCCAGCAGCTTAGACAGGGCGGGAAACACCATATATTTT	CASSLDRAGNTIYF
NA	TRBV7-2	TRBJ1-6	NA	TGTGCCAGCAGCTTAGGGGCCACCTCACCCCTCCACTTT	CASSLGATSPLHF
NA	TRBV18	TRBJ1-6	NA	TGTGCCAGCTCACCACCGTCTAGGAATTCACCCCTCCACTTT	CASSPPSRNSPLHF
TRBD1	TRBV20-1	TRBJ2-1	NA	TGCAGTGCTAGGCCGGACAGGGAGCAGTTCTTC	CSARPDREQFF
TRBD2	TRBV7-6	TRBJ2-2	NA	TGTGCCAGCAGCCCCGTCGGGGCGGGGGGGCAACGGGTCGGGGAGCTGTTTTTT	CASSPVGAGGQRVGELFF
NA	TRBV19	TRBJ1-2	NA	TGTGCCAGTAGTAGATTGGGGCAGGACTATGGCTACACCTTC	CASSRLGQDYGYTF
TRBD1	TRBV7-8	TRBJ1-1	NA	TGTGCCAGCAGCTTAGCGATCGGATCCGGGACAGGGAACACTGAAGCTTTCTTT	CASSLAIGSGTGNTEAFF
NA	TRBV28	TRBJ2-7	NA	TGTGCCACCCGGGGGTCTGCCGATACCCTCTACGAGCAGTACTTC	CATRGSADTLYEQYF
NA	TRBV28	TRBJ2-1	NA	TGTGCCAGCAGTCCACGGGACACCTCATACAATGAGCAGTTCTTC	CASSPRDTSYNEQFF
TRBD1	TRBV28	TRBJ1-5	NA	TGTGCCAGCAGTCCAGGACAGGGGAGAGGCAATCAGCCCCAGCATTTT	CASSPGQGRGNQPQHF
TRBD1	TRBV7-8	TRBJ2-5	NA	TGTGCCAGCAGCAGACAGGGTGGGGGAGAGACCCAGTACTTC	CASSRQGGGETQYF
TRBD2	TRBV7-2	TRBJ2-7	NA	TGTGCCAGCCGACTAGCGGGCCCTTCCTACGAGCAGTACTTC	CASRLAGPSYEQYF
NA	TRBV2	TRBJ1-4	NA	TGTGCCAGCAACCAGAGGGGGATTAATGAAAAACTGTTTTTT	CASNQRGINEKLFF
NA	TRBV7-2	TRBJ2-3	NA	TGTGCCAGCAGCTCCCCCGCCGGTAGGGGTCAGGGAGATACGCAGTATTTT	CASSSPAGRGQGDTQYF
TRBD1	TRBV19	TRBJ1-4	NA	TGTGCCAGTAGCTCGGGACAGGGGGCGCAGGCTAATGAAAAACTGTTTTTT	CASSSGQGAQANEKLFF
TRBD1	TRBV5-1	TRBJ1-6	NA	TGCGCCAGCAGCCTGGACAGGGGCGCTAATTCACCCCTCCACTTT	CASSLDRGANSPLHF
NA	TRBV5-4	TRBJ1-4	once	TGTGCCAGCAGTAACCTCCCGACAGCAACTAATGAAAAACTGTTTTTT	CASSNLPTATNEKLFF
TRBD1	TRBV27	TRBJ1-1	NA	TGTGCCAGCAGGAAAGCCCCAGGACAGGGGGCAGGGGTGAACACTGAAGCTTTCTTT	CASRKAPGQGAGVNTEAFF
TRBD1	TRBV12-3/TRBV12-4	TRBJ2-7	NA	TGTGCCACCCGCCGGGGACAGGACTACGAGCAGTACTTC	CATRRGQDYEQYF
NA	TRBV5-1	TRBJ2-3	once	TGCGCCAGCAGCCCCGGAGGCGGGTCCGATACGCAGTATTTT	CASSPGGGSDTQYF
TRBD2	TRBV9	TRBJ2-2	NA	TGTGCCAGCAGCGTAGTTCTTAGCGGGGATGGAACCGGGGAGCTGTTTTTT	CASSVVLSGDGTGELFF
NA	TRBV3-1/TRBV3-2	TRBJ2-7	NA	TGTGCCAGCAGCCGAAGCACTGCGGCGGGTGAGCAGTACTTC	CASSRSTAAGEQYF
NA	TRBV2	TRBJ1-4	NA	TGTGCCAGCACCGGAACTGGAGGCCCAAAACTGTTTTTT	CASTGTGGPKLFF
NA	TRBV19	TRBJ1-5	NA	TGTGCCAGTAGTATTTTGGGGACTAACAATCAGCCCCAGCATTTT	CASSILGTNNQPQHF
TRBD2	TRBV27	TRBJ2-2	NA	TGTGCCAGCAGTCCACTGGCGGGGGGCGCTCCGGAGCTGTTTTTT	CASSPLAGGAPELFF
NA	TRBV5-4	TRBJ1-2	NA	TGTGCCAGCAGCTGGGGGAGGGATGATCACTATGGCTACACCTTC	CASSWGRDDHYGYTF
TRBD1	TRBV28	TRBJ1-3	NA	TGTGCCATCAGCGGGACAGCACCCTCTGGAAACACCATATATTTT	CAISGTAPSGNTIYF
NA	TRBV30	TRBJ2-2	NA	TGTGCCTGGAGTGTGCTTCTGGGAGGCATTACCGGGGAGCTGTTTTTT	CAWSVLLGGITGELFF